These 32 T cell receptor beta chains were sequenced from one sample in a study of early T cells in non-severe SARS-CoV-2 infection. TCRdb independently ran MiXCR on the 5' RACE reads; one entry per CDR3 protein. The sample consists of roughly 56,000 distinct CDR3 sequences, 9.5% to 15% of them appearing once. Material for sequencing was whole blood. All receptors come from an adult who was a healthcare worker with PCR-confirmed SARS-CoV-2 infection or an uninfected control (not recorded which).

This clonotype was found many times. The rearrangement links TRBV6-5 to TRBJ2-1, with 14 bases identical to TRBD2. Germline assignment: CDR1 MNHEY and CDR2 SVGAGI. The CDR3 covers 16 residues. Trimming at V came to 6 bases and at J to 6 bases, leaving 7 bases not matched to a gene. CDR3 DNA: TGTGCCAGCAGAACGAGGACTAGCGGGGGGTTCAATGAGCAGTTCTTC. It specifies CASRTRTSGGFNEQFF.

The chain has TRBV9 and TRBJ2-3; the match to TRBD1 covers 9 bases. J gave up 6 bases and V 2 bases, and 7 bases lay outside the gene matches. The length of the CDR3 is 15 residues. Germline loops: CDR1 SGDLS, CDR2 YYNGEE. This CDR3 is CASSVGQGTKDTQYF. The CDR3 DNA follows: TGTGCCAGCAGCGTCGGACAGGGGACGAAGGATACGCAGTATTTT.

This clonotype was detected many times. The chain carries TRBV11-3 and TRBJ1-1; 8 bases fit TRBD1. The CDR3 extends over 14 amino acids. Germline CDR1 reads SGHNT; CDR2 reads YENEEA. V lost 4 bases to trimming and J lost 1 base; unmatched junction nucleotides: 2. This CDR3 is CASSSQGANTEAFF. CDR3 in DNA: TGTGCCAGCAGCTCGCAGGGGGCGAACACTGAAGCTTTCTTT.

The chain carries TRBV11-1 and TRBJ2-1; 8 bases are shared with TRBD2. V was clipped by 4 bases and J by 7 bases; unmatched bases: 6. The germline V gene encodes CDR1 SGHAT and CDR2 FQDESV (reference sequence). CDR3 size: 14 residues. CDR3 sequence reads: CASSYSGNRNEQFF. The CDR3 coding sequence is TGTGCCAGCAGCTATAGCGGGAACCGGAATGAGCAGTTCTTC.

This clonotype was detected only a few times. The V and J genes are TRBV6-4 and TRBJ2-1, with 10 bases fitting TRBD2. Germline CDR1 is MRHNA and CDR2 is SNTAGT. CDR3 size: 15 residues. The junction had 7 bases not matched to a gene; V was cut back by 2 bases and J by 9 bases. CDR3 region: CASSDQRGGLTEQFF. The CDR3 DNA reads TGTGCCAGCAGTGACCAGCGGGGGGGCCTCACTGAGCAGTTCTTC.

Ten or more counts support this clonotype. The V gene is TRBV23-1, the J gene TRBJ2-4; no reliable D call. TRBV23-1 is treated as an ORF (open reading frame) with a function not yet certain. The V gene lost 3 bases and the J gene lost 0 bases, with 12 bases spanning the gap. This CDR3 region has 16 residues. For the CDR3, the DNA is TGCGCCAGCAGTCAGACCCATGGGATAGCCAAAAACATTCAGTACTTC. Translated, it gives CASSQTHGIAKNIQYF.

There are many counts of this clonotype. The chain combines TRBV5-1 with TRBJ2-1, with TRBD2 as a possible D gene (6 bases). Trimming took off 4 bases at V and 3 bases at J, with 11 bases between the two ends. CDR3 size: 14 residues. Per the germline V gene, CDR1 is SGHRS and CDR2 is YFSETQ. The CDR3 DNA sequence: TGCGCCAGCAGCCCCCTGGGAGGCTACAATGAGCAGTTCTTC. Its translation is CASSPLGGYNEQFF.

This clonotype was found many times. CDR3 in DNA: TGTGCCAGCAGCTCCCGGGACAGGGTAAACACCGGGGAGCTGTTTTTT. Amino acids: CASSSRDRVNTGELFF. The gene calls are TRBV7-6 and TRBJ2-2; 9 bases are a match to TRBD1. Per germline, CDR1 SGHVS and CDR2 FNYEAQ. The CDR3 loop spans 16 amino acids. The V segment lost 4 bases and the J segment 2 bases; nucleotides outside the gene matches: 5.

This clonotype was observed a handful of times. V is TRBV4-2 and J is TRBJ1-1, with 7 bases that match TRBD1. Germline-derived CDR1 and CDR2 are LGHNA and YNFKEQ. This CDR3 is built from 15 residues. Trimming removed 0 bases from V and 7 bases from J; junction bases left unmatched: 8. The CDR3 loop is CASSQDPRGKGEAFF. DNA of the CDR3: TGTGCCAGCAGCCAAGATCCCAGGGGGAAGGGTGAAGCTTTCTTT.

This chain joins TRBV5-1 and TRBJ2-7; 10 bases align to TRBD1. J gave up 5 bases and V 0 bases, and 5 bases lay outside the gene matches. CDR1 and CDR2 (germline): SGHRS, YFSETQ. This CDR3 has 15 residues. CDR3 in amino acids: CASSLAVTGGDEQYF. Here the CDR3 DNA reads TGCGCCAGCAGCTTGGCCGTGACAGGGGGCGACGAGCAGTACTTC. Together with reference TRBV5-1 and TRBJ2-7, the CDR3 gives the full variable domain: KAGVTQTPRYLIKTRGQQVTLSCSPISGHRSVSWYQQTPGQGLQFLFEYFSETQRNKGNFPGRFSGRQFSNSRSEMNVSTLELGDSALYLCASSLAVTGGDEQYFGPGTRLTVT.

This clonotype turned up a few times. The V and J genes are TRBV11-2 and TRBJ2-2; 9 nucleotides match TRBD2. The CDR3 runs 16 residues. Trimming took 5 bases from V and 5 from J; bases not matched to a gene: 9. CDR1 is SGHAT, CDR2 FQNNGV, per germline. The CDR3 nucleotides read TGTGCCAGCAGCGTTAGTGGACTAGCGTGGACCGGGGAGCTGTTTTTT. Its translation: CASSVSGLAWTGELFF.

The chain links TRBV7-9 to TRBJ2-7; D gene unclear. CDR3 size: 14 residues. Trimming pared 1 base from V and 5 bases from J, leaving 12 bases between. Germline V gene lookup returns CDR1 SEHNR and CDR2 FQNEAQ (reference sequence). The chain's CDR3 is CASSLEARAHEQYF. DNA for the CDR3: TGTGCCAGCAGCTTAGAGGCCCGGGCCCACGAGCAGTACTTC.

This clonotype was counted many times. The CDR3 region is CASSQRRHSTGELFF. In DNA, the CDR3 is TGCGCCAGCAGCCAGCGACGACATTCCACCGGGGAGCTGTTTTTT. This sequence joins TRBV4-3 and TRBJ2-2; no definite D call. Trimming cost V 3 bases and J 4 bases, with 12 bases left between them. This CDR3 contains 15 residues. Germline V gene data show CDR1 as LGHNA and CDR2 as YSLEER.

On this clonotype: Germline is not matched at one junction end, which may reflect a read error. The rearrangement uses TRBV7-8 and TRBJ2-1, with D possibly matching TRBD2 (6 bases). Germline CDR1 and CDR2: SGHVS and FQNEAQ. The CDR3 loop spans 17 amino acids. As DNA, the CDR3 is TGTGCCAGCAGTCCCCGCCGGGACTTTAACTACTACAGTGAGCAGTTCTTC. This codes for CASSPRRDFNYYSEQFF.

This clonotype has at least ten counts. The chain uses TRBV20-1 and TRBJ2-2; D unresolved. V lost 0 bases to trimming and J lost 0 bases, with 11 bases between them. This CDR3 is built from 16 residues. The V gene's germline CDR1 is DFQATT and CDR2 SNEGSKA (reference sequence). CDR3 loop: CSARDRQRANTGELFF. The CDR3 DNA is TGCAGTGCTAGAGATCGCCAGCGCGCGAACACCGGGGAGCTGTTTTTT.

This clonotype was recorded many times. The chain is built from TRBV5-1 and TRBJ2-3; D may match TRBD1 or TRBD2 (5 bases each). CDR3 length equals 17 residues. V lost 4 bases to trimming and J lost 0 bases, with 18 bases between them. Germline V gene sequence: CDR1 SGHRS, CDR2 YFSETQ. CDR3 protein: CASSPGTDLSSTDTQYF. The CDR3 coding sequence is TGCGCCAGCAGCCCTGGGACCGATCTTTCTAGCACAGATACGCAGTATTTT.

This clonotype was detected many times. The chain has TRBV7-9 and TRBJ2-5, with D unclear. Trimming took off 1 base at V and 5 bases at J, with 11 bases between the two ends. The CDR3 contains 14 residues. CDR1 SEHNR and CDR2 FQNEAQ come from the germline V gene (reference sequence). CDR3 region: CASSLGPRGETQYF. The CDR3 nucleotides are TGTGCCAGCAGCTTAGGCCCCCGTGGGGAGACCCAGTACTTC.

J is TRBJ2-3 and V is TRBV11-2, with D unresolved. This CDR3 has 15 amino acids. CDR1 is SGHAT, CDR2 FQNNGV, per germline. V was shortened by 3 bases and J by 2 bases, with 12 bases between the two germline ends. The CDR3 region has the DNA TGTGCCAGCAGCTTCAGGCCTACCTACACAGATACGCAGTATTTT. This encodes CASSFRPTYTDTQYF.

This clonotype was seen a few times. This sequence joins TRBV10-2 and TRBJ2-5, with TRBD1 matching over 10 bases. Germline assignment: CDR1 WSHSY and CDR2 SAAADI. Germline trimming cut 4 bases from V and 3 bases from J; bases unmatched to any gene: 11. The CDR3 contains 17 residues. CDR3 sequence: CASSGRGTGVAKETQYF. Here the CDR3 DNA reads TGCGCCAGCAGTGGAAGGGGGACAGGGGTGGCGAAAGAGACCCAGTACTTC.

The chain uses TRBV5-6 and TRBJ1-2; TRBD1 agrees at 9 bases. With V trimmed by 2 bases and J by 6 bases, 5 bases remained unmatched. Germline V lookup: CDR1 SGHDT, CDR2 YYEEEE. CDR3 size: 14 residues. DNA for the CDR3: TGTGCCAGCAGCTTTACAGGGGGCTGGAATGGCTACACCTTC. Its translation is CASSFTGGWNGYTF.

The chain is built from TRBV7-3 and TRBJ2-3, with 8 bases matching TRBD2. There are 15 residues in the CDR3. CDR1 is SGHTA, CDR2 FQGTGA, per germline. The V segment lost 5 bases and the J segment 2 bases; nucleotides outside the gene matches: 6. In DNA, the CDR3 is TGTGCCAGCAGCAATGCGGGGGGCCTCACAGATACGCAGTATTTT. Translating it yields CASSNAGGLTDTQYF. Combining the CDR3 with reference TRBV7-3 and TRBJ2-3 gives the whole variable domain GAGVSQTPSNKVTEKGKYVELRCDPISGHTALYWYRQSLGQGPEFLIYFQGTGAADDSGLPNDRFFAVRPEGSVSTLKIQRTERGDSAVYLCASSNAGGLTDTQYFGPGTRLTVL.

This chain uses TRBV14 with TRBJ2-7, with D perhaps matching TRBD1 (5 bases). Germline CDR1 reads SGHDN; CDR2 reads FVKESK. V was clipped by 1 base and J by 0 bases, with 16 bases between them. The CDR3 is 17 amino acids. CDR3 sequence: CASSQAKRTPSSYEQYF. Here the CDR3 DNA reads TGTGCCAGCAGCCAAGCCAAGAGGACACCAAGCTCCTACGAGCAGTACTTC.

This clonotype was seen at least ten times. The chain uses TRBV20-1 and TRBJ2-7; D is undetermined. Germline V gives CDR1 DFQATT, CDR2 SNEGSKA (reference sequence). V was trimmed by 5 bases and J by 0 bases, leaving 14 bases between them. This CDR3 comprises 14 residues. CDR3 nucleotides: TGCAGTGCTCACTCCCGGGCCGTCTCCTACGAGCAGTACTTC. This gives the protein CSAHSRAVSYEQYF.

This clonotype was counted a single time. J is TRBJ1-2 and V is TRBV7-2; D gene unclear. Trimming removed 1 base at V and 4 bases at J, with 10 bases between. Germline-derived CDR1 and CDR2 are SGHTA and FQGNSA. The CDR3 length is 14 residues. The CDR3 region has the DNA TGTGCCAGCAGCTTAGACGGGGAGCCCTATGGCTACACCTTC. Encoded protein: CASSLDGEPYGYTF.

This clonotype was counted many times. The CDR3 region has the DNA TGTGCCAGCAGTCTCCGGCAGGTCAACAATCAGCCCCAGCATTTT. It codes for CASSLRQVNNQPQHF. This chain joins TRBV6-6 and TRBJ1-5; D remains ambiguous. The CDR3 totals 15 residues. Trimming left V 5 bases short and J 3 bases short, with 14 bases between. Germline CDR1 is MNHNY and CDR2 is SVGAGI (reference sequence).

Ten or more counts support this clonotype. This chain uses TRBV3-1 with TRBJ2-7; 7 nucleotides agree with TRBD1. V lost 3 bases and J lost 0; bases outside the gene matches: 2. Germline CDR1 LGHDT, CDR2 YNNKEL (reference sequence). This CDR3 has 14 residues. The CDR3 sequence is CASSHRDSSYEQYF. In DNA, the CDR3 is TGTGCCAGCAGCCATCGGGACAGCTCCTACGAGCAGTACTTC.

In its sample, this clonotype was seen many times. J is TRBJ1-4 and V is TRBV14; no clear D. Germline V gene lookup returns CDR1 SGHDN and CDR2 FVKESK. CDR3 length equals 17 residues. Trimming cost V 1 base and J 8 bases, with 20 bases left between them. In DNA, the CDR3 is TGTGCCAGCAGCCAAGGGAGGGCAGGAGGCTCGAAAGAAAAACTGTTTTTT. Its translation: CASSQGRAGGSKEKLFF.

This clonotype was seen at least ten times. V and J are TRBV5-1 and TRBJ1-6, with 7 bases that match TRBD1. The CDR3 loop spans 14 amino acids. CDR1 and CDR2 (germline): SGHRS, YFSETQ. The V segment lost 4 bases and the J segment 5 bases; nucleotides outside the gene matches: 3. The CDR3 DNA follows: TGCGCCAGCAGCCCGGGACAGAATAATTCACCCCTCCACTTT. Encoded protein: CASSPGQNNSPLHF.

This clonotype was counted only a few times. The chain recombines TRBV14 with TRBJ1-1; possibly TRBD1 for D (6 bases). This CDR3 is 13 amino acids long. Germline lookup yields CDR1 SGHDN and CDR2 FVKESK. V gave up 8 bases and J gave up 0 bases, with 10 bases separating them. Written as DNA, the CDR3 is TGTGCCAGCGCAACAGGGCTGAACACTGAAGCTTTCTTT. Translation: CASATGLNTEAFF. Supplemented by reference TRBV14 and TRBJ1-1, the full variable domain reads EAGVTQFPSHSVIEKGQTVTLRCDPISGHDNLYWYRRVMGKEIKFLLHFVKESKQDESGMPNNRFLAERTGGTYSTLKVQPAELEDSGVYFCASATGLNTEAFFGQGTRLTVV.

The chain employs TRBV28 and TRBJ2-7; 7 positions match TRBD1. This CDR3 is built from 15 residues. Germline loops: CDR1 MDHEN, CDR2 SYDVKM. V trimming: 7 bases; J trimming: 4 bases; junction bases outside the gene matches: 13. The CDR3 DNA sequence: TGTGCCAGCACCATGGAGACAGGGTCGTCTTACGAGCAGTACTTC. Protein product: CASTMETGSSYEQYF.

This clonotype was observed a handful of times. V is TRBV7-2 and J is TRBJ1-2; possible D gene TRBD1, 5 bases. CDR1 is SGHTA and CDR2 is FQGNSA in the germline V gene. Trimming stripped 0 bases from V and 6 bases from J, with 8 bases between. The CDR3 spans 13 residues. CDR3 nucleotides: TGTGCCAGCAGCTTAGCGCAGGGAAATGGCTACACCTTC. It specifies CASSLAQGNGYTF.

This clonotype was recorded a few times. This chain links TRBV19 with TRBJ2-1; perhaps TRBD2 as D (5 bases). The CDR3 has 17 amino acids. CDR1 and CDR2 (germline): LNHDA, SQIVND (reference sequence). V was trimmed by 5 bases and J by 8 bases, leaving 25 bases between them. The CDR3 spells CASSSLPPGIRADEQFF. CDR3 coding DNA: TGTGCCAGTAGTTCTCTCCCCCCCGGGATTCGAGCAGATGAGCAGTTCTTC.